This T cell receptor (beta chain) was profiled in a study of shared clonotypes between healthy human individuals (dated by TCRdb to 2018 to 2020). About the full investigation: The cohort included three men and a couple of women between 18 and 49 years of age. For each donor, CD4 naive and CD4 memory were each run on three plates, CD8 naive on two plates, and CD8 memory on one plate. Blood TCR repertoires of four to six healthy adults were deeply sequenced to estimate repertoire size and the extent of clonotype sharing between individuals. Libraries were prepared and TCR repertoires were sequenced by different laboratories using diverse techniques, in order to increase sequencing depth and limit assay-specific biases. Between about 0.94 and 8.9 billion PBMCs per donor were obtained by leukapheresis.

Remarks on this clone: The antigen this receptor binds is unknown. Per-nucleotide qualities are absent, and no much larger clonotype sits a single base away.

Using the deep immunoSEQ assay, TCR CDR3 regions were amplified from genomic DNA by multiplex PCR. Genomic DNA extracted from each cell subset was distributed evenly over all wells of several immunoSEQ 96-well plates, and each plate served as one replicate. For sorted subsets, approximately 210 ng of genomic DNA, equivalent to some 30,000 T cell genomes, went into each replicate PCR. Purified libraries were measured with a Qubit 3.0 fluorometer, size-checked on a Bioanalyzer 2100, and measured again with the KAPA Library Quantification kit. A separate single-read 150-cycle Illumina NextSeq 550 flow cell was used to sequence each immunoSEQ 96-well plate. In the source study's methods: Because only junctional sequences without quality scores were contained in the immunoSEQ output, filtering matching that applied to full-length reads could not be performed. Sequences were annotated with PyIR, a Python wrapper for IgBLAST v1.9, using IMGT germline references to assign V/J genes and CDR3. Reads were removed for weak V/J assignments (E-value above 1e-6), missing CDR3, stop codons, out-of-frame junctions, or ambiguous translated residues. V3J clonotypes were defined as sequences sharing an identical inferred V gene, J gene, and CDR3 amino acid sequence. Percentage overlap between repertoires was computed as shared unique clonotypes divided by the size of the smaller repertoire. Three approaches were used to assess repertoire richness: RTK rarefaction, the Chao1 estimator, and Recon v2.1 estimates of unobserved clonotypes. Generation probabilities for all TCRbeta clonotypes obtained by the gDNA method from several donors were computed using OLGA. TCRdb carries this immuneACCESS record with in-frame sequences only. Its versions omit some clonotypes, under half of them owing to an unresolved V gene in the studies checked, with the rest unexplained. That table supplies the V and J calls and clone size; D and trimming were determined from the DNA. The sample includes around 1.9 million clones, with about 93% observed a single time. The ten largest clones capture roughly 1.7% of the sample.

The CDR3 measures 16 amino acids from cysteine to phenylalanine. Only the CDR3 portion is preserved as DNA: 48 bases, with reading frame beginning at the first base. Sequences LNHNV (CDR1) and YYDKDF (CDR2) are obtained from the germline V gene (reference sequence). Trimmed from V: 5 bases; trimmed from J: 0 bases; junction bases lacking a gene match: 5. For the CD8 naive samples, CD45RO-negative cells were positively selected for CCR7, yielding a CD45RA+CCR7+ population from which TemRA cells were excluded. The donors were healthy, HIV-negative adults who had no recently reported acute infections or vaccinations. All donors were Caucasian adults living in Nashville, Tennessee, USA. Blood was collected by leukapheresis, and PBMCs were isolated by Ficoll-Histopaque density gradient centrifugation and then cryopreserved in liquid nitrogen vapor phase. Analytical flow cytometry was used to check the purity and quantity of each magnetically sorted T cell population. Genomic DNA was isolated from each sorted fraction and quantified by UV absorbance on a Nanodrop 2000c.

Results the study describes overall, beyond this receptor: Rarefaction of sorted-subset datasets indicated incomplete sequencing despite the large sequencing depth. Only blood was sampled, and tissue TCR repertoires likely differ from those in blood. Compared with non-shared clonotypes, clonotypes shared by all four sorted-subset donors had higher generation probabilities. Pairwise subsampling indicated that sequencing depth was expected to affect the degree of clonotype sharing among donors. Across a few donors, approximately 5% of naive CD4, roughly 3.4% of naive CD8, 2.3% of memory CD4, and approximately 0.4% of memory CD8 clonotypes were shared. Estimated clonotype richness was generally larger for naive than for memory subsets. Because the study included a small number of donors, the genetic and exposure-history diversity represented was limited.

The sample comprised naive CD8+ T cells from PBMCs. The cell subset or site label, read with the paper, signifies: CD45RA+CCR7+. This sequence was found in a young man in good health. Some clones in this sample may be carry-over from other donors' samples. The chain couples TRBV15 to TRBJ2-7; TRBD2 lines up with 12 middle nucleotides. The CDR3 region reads CATSGGLAGSSYEQYF. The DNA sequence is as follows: TGTGCCACCAGCGGAGGACTAGCGGGGAGCTCCTACGAGCAGTACTTC.